The T cell receptor beta chain under discussion was sequenced for a study of cytomegalovirus exposure and HLA in healthy donors. Findings and caveats of the study: As a later analysis revealed, the rate of TCR association differed by HLA locus, with DRB1 most and HLA-C fewest. With further analysis later on, most CMV-associated TCR beta chains appeared HLA-restricted.

The CDR3 length is 19 residues. The V segment lost 1 base and the J segment 0 bases; nucleotides outside the gene matches: 9. CDR1 KGHSH and CDR2 LQKENI come from the germline V gene. PCR amplification relied on 60 Vbeta primers (plus 13 Jbeta primers). In the authors' workflow: About 12 million shared chains were among the approximately 87 million unique TCR beta chains that a later analysis counted. Sequencing was performed with immunoSEQ multiplex PCR; in TCRdb, only in-frame clones are kept and a portion is missing. V and J calls plus clone size are reproduced from that table; the DNA served to infer D and trimming. The repertoire has about 200,000 clones, around three quarters of them found once; the top ten carry about a sixth. As concerns this clone: Its target is unknown.

This chain uses TRBV18 with TRBJ2-1; 10 positions match TRBD2. The sample taken for sequencing was PBMCs. This clonotype was obtained from a middle-aged man in good health and CMV-seronegative. The CDR3 DNA follows: TGTGCCAGCTCACCACTAGCGGGAGGTCGGGGCAGCTCCTACAATGAGCAGTTCTTC. It yields the protein CASSPLAGGRGSSYNEQFF.